The rows below give T cell receptor beta chains drawn from one sample of a study of control samples from healthy donors and cancer patients. Produced via immunoSEQ multiplex PCR; TCRdb's table is partial and in-frame only. In the table there are about 120,000 clones, 85% to 95% of which are singletons. The sequenced sample consisted of blood. Source of these receptors: a man aged 30 to 45 in good health. Both conserved end residues are part of each CDR3. Each record gives: J gene, clone size, D gene, V gene, CDR3 protein, CDR3 DNA. A D gene is named only where the DNA matches it firmly. The size entry is marked missing in some rows and otherwise reads once, few, many or a size class.

J: TRBJ1-4; size: .; D: .; V: TRBV5-4; CDR3: CASSIGATNEKLFF; DNA: TGTGCCAGCAGTATTGGCGCAACTAATGAAAAACTGTTTTTT
J: TRBJ1-5; size: .; D: TRBD1; V: TRBV11-2; CDR3: CASSPGQGPNQPQHF; DNA: TGTGCCAGCAGCCCCGGACAGGGTCCCAATCAGCCCCAGCATTTT
J: TRBJ1-3; size: .; D: .; V: TRBV4-1; CDR3: CASTAGNTIYF; DNA: TGCGCCAGTACAGCTGGAAACACCATATATTTT
J: TRBJ1-5; size: few; D: TRBD1; V: TRBV3-1/TRBV3-2; CDR3: CASSLGAMTGGRPQHF; DNA: TGTGCCAGCAGCCTTGGAGCGATGACAGGGGGAAGGCCCCAGCATTTT
J: TRBJ1-3; size: once; D: .; V: TRBV27; CDR3: CASSRGNTIYF; DNA: TGTGCCAGCAGTCGAGGAAACACCATATATTTT
J: TRBJ1-5; size: .; D: .; V: TRBV28; CDR3: CASSSTRQVSNQPQHF; DNA: TGTGCCAGCAGTTCCACGCGACAGGTTAGCAATCAGCCCCAGCATTTT
J: TRBJ1-2; size: .; D: .; V: TRBV4-1; CDR3: CASSPTEVPNYGYTF; DNA: TGCGCCAGCAGCCCCACGGAGGTTCCCAACTATGGCTACACCTTC
J: TRBJ2-7; size: .; D: .; V: TRBV27; CDR3: CASSLSTGTYEQYF; DNA: TGTGCCAGCAGTTTATCTACAGGAACCTACGAGCAGTACTTC
J: TRBJ1-2; size: .; D: TRBD1; V: TRBV2; CDR3: CASSGGQPYGYTF; DNA: TGTGCCAGCAGTGGGGGACAGCCCTATGGCTACACCTTC
J: TRBJ2-3; size: .; D: TRBD2; V: TRBV19; CDR3: CASSTRTSGSSTDTQYF; DNA: TGTGCCAGTAGTACCCGGACTAGCGGATCTAGCACAGATACGCAGTATTTT
J: TRBJ2-5; size: once; D: TRBD2; V: TRBV10-1; CDR3: CASLKAGRETQYF; DNA: TGCGCCAGTCTCAAAGCGGGGCGAGAGACCCAGTACTTC
J: TRBJ1-4; size: .; D: .; V: TRBV3-1/TRBV3-2; CDR3: CASRAVLVGTVGKLFF; DNA: TGTGCCAGCAGGGCTGTTCTGGTTGGAACAGTAGGGAAACTGTTTTTT
J: TRBJ2-5; size: .; D: .; V: TRBV10-2; CDR3: CASSGGRGDQETQYF; DNA: TGCGCCAGCAGTGGGGGCAGGGGAGACCAAGAGACCCAGTACTTC
J: TRBJ2-6; size: once; D: .; V: TRBV7-2; CDR3: CASSRTAGANVLTF; DNA: TGTGCCAGCAGCCGGACAGCTGGGGCCAACGTCCTGACTTTC
J: TRBJ1-2; size: .; D: .; V: TRBV6-5; CDR3: CASSTGRRGYGYTF; DNA: TGTGCCAGCAGTACAGGGAGGAGAGGGTATGGCTACACCTTC
J: TRBJ1-1; size: .; D: TRBD1; V: TRBV10-2; CDR3: CASSERQGLNTEAFF; DNA: TGCGCCAGCAGTGAGAGACAGGGGTTGAACACTGAAGCTTTCTTT
J: TRBJ2-7; size: .; D: .; V: TRBV10-3; CDR3: CGHRDRTYEQYF; DNA: TGTGGGCACCGGGACCGGACCTACGAGCAGTACTTC
J: TRBJ2-3; size: .; D: TRBD2; V: TRBV5-1; CDR3: CASSLEDSGGADTQYF; DNA: TGCGCCAGCAGCTTGGAGGATAGCGGGGGGGCAGATACGCAGTATTTT
J: TRBJ1-3; size: once; D: .; V: TRBV12-3/TRBV12-4; CDR3: CASSYVGVAIYF; DNA: TGTGCCAGCAGTTATGTTGGGGTTGCCATATATTTT
J: TRBJ2-2; size: .; D: .; V: TRBV24-1; CDR3: CATSTISTNTGELFF; DNA: TGTGCCACCAGCACGATATCGACGAACACCGGGGAGCTGTTTTTT
J: TRBJ2-2; size: few; D: .; V: TRBV6-4; CDR3: CASSDRDTGELFF; DNA: TGTGCCAGCAGTGACAGGGACACCGGGGAGCTGTTTTTT
J: TRBJ2-5; size: .; D: TRBD2; V: TRBV14; CDR3: CASSGEAGGRETQYF; DNA: TGTGCCAGCAGCGGGGAGGCGGGGGGGCGAGAGACCCAGTACTTC
J: TRBJ1-4; size: .; D: TRBD1; V: TRBV2; CDR3: CASSEGGRQGPNEKLFF; DNA: TGTGCCAGCAGTGAAGGAGGGAGACAGGGGCCTAATGAAAAACTGTTTTTT
J: TRBJ2-2; size: .; D: TRBD2; V: TRBV5-1; CDR3: CASSFPTSGGPGTGELFF; DNA: TGCGCCAGCAGCTTTCCGACTAGCGGGGGGCCGGGAACCGGGGAGCTGTTTTTT
J: TRBJ1-5; size: few; D: .; V: TRBV2; CDR3: CASSVRGNQPQHF; DNA: TGTGCCAGCAGTGTACGGGGGAATCAGCCCCAGCATTTT
J: TRBJ1-2; size: .; D: .; V: TRBV3-1/TRBV3-2; CDR3: CASSQKGAYGYTF; DNA: TGTGCCAGCAGCCAGAAGGGAGCCTATGGCTACACCTTC
J: TRBJ2-2; size: .; D: .; V: TRBV28; CDR3: CASSLYTGELFF; DNA: TGTGCCAGCAGTTTATACACCGGGGAGCTGTTTTTT
J: TRBJ1-6; size: .; D: .; V: TRBV2; CDR3: CASKGPKSPLASSPLHF; DNA: TGTGCCAGCAAGGGTCCCAAGAGTCCCCTGGCGAGTTCACCCCTCCACTTT
J: TRBJ2-3; size: .; D: .; V: TRBV5-1; CDR3: CASSFGSNGADTQYF; DNA: TGCGCCAGCAGCTTCGGGTCCAACGGCGCAGATACGCAGTATTTT
J: TRBJ1-1; size: .; D: .; V: TRBV27; CDR3: CASSTYRETLNTEAFF; DNA: TGTGCCAGCAGTACTTACAGAGAAACTTTGAACACTGAAGCTTTCTTT
J: TRBJ2-2; size: .; D: .; V: TRBV4-1; CDR3: CASSQESPAGELFF; DNA: TGCGCCAGCAGCCAAGAGTCTCCGGCCGGGGAGCTGTTTTTT
J: TRBJ1-1; size: .; D: .; V: TRBV3-1/TRBV3-2; CDR3: CASSPRRGSPPIGTEAFF; DNA: TGTGCCAGCAGCCCCCGACGAGGGTCCCCCCCGATAGGTACTGAAGCTTTCTTT
J: TRBJ1-2; size: .; D: .; V: TRBV5-6; CDR3: CASSPEGRVYGYTF; DNA: TGTGCCAGCAGCCCCGAAGGACGGGTCTATGGCTACACCTTC
J: TRBJ1-2; size: .; D: .; V: TRBV5-1; CDR3: CASSLESGGVVRQGYTF; DNA: TGCGCCAGCAGCTTGGAATCTGGAGGGGTAGTACGGCAAGGCTACACCTTC
J: TRBJ1-5; size: .; D: .; V: TRBV2; CDR3: CASRDGRYNQPQHF; DNA: TGTGCCAGCAGGGACGGAAGATACAATCAGCCCCAGCATTTT
J: TRBJ2-2; size: .; D: TRBD1; V: TRBV27; CDR3: CASSSRGQGVNTGELFF; DNA: TGTGCCAGCAGCTCCCGGGGACAGGGGGTTAACACCGGGGAGCTGTTTTTT